This T cell receptor (beta chain) was recorded in a study of cytomegalovirus exposure and HLA in healthy donors. The CDR3 has 15 amino acids. Germline V lookup: CDR1 MGHDK, CDR2 SYGVNS. Deletions cut 4 bases from V and 2 bases from J, with 11 bases between. The study sampled nominally healthy donors, though unrecorded immune exposures were likely. PCR employed 60 Vbeta and 13 Jbeta primers. Generated by immunoSEQ multiplex PCR, the TCRdb table keeps only in-frame clones and is missing some. The sample consists of roughly 200,000 clones, 76% of them appearing once. This receptor was identified in a man between 18 and 35 years old in good health and CMV-seronegative. Sequenced input: PBMCs. This sequence joins TRBV25-1 and TRBJ2-2; tentatively, D is TRBD2 (6 bases). The CDR3 DNA reads as TGTGCCAGCAGTGGTGTAGCGGACAACACCGGGGAGCTGTTTTTT. As protein: CASSGVADNTGELFF. Together with reference TRBV25-1 and TRBJ2-2, the CDR3 gives the full variable domain: EADIYQTPRYLVIGTGKKITLECSQTMGHDKMYWYQQDPGMELHLIHYSYGVNSTEKGDLSSESTVSRIRTEHFPLTLESARPSHTSQYLCASSGVADNTGELFFGEGSRLTVL.